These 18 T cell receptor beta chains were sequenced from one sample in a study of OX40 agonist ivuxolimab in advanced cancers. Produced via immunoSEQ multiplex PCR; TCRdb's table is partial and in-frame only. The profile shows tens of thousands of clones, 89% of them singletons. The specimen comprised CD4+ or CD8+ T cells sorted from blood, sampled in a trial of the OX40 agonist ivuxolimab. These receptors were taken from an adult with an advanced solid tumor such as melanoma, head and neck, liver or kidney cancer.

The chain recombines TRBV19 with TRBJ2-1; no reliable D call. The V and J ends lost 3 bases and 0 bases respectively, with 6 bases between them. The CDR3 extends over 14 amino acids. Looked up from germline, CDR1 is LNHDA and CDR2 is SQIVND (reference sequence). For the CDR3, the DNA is TGTGCCAGTAGTATGGACCTCTCCTACAATGAGCAGTTCTTC. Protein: CASSMDLSYNEQFF.

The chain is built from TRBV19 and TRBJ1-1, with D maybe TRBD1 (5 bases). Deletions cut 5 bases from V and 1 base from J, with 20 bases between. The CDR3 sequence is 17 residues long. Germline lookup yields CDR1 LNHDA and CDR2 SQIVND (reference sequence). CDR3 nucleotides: TGTGCCAGTAGTCCGATGGGACCGGGAGAGAGGAACACTGAAGCTTTCTTT. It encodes CASSPMGPGERNTEAFF.

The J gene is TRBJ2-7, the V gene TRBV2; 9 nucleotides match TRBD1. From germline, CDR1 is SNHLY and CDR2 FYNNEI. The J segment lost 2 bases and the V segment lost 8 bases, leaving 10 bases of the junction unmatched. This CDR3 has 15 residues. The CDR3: CASVCPRDRAYEQYV. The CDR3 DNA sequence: TGTGCCAGCGTTTGCCCTCGGGACAGGGCCTACGAGCAGTACGTC.

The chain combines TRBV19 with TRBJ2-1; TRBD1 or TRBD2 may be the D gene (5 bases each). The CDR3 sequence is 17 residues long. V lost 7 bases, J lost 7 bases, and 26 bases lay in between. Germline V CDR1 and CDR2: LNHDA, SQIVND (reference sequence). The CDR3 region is CASTEGPGPRLRNEQFF. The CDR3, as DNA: TGTGCCAGTACCGAAGGACCGGGACCTCGGTTGCGAAATGAGCAGTTCTTC.

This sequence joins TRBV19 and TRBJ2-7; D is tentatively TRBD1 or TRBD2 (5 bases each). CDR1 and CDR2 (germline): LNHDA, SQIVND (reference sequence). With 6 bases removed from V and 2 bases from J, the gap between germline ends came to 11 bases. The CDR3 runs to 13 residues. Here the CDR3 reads CASSQGPTYEQYV. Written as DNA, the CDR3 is TGTGCCAGTAGCCAGGGACCAACCTACGAGCAGTACGTC.

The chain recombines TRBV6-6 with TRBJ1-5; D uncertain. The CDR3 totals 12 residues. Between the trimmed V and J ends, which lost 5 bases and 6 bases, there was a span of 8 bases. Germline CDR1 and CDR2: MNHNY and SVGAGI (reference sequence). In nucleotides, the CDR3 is TGTGCCAGCAGTCTTGGTAGTCAGCCCCAGCATTTT. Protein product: CASSLGSQPQHF.

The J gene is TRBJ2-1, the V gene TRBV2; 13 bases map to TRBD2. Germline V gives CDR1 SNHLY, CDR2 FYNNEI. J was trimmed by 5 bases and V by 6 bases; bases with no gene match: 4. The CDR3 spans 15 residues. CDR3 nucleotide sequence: TGTGCCAGCAGCCGGACTAGCGGGAGACACAATGAGCAGTTCTTC. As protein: CASSRTSGRHNEQFF.

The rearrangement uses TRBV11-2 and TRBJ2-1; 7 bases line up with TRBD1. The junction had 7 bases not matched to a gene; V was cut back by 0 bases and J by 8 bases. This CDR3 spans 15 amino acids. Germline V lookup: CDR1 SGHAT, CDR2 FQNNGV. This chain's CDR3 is CASSLEAGGRYEQFF. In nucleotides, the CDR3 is TGTGCCAGCAGCTTAGAGGCAGGGGGTAGGTATGAGCAGTTCTTC. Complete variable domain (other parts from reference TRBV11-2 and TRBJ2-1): EAGVAQSPRYKIIEKRQSVAFWCNPISGHATLYWYQQILGQGPKLLIQFQNNGVVDDSQLPKDRFSAERLKGVDSTLKIQPAKLEDSAVYLCASSLEAGGRYEQFFGPGTRLTVL.

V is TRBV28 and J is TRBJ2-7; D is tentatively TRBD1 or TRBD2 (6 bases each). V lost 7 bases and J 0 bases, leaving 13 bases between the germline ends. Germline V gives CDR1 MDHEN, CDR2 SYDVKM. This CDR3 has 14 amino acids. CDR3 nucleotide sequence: TGTGCCAGCAAGTCCTGGGGGGCCTCCTACGAGCAGTACTTC. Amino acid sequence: CASKSWGASYEQYF.

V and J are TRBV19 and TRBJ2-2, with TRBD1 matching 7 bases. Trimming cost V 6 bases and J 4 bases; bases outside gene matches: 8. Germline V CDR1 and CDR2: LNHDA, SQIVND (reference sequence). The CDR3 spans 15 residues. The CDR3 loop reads CASSPRDSSTGELFF. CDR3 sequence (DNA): TGTGCCAGTAGCCCTCGGGACAGTTCCACCGGGGAGCTGTTTTTT.

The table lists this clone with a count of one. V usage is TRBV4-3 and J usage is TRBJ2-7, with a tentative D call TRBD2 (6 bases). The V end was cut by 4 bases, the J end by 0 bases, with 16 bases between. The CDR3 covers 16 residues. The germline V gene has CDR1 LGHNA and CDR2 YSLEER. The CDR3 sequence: CASSPPTRRGSYEQYV. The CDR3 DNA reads TGCGCCAGCAGCCCCCCGACTAGAAGAGGCTCCTACGAGCAGTACGTC.

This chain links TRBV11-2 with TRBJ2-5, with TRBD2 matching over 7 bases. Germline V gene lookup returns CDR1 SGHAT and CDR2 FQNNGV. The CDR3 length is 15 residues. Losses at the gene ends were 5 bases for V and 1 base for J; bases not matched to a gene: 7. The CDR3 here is CASSPEPGGQETQYF. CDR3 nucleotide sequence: TGTGCCAGCAGCCCTGAGCCGGGGGGCCAAGAGACCCAGTACTTC.

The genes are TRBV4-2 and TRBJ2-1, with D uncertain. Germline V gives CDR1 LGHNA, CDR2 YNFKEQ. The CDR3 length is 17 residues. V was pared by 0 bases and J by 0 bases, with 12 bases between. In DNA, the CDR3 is TGTGCCAGCAGCCAAGAGCCTCGGCCGAGCTCCTACAATGAGCAGTTCTTC. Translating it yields CASSQEPRPSSYNEQFF.

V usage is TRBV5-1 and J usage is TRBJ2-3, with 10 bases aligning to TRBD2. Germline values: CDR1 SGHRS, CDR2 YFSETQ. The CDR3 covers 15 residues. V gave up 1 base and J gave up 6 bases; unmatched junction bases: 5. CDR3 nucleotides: TGCGCCAGCAGCTTGCAGCGGGAGGGCCGGGATACGCAGTATTTT. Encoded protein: CASSLQREGRDTQYF.

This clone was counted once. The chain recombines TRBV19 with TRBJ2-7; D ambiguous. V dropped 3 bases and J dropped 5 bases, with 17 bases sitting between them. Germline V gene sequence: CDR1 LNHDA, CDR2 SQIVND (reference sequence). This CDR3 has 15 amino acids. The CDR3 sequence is CASSIRLAALDEQYF. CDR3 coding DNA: TGTGCCAGTAGTATTCGGCTGGCCGCTCTGGACGAGCAGTACTTC. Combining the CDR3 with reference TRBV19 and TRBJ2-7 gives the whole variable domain DGGITQSPKYLFRKEGQNVTLSCEQNLNHDAMYWYRQDPGQGLRLIYYSQIVNDFQKGDIAEGYSVSREKKESFPLTVTSAQKNPTAFYLCASSIRLAALDEQYFGPGTRLTVT.

The CDR3 bases are TGCGCCAGCAGCATGGGGGACAGGAGTTTTAACTATGGCTACACCTTC. It codes for CASSMGDRSFNYGYTF. The V and J genes are TRBV5-1 and TRBJ1-2, with 8 bases fitting TRBD1. Trimming at V came to 4 bases and at J to 1 base, leaving 9 bases not matched to a gene. The V gene's germline CDR1 is SGHRS and CDR2 YFSETQ. This CDR3 has 16 amino acids. Looking up the rest from reference TRBV5-1 and TRBJ1-2 gives the full variable domain: KAGVTQTPRYLIKTRGQQVTLSCSPISGHRSVSWYQQTPGQGLQFLFEYFSETQRNKGNFPGRFSGRQFSNSRSEMNVSTLELGDSALYLCASSMGDRSFNYGYTFGSGTRLTVV.

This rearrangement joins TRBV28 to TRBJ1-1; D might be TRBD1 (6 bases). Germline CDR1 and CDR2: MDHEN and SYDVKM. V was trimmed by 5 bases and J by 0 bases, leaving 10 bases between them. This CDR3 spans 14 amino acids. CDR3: CASSDTGLNTEAFF. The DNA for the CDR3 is TGTGCCAGCAGTGACACAGGGTTGAACACTGAAGCTTTCTTT.

CDR3 residues: CASSKSTASYEQYV. In DNA form, the CDR3 reads TGTGCCAGCAGCAAATCGACAGCCTCCTACGAGCAGTACGTC. This chain joins TRBV7-9 and TRBJ2-7; D might be TRBD1 (5 bases). The V end was cut by 5 bases, the J end by 0 bases, with 11 bases between. The CDR3 consists of 14 residues. The germline V gene has CDR1 SEHNR and CDR2 FQNEAQ (reference sequence).